This T cell receptor beta chain stems from a study of blood T cell repertoires in COVID-19. Sequencing was performed with immunoSEQ multiplex PCR; in TCRdb, only in-frame clones are kept and a portion is missing. Of 60,000 or so clones listed, approximately 89% are singletons. Germline CDR1 and CDR2: MGHRA and YSYEKL. The V segment lost 1 base and the J segment 7 bases; nucleotides outside the gene matches: 8. CDR3 length equals 16 residues. The chain uses TRBV4-1 and TRBJ2-3; TRBD1 matches at 10 bases. Sequencing was carried out using peripheral blood. This clonotype was obtained from a woman aged 55-69 years with active COVID-19. This chain's CDR3 is CASSQVRGTGVYTQYF. The CDR3 DNA follows: TGCGCCAGCAGCCAAGTTAGGGGGACAGGGGTGTATACGCAGTATTTT.